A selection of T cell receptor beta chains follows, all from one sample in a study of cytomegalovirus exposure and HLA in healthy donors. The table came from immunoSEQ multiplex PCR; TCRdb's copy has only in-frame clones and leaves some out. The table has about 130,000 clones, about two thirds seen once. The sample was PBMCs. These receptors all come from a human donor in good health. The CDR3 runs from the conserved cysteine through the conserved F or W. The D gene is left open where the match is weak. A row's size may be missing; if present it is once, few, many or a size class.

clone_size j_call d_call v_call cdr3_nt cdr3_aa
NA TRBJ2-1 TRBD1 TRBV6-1 TGTGCCAGCAGTGATCAGGGACAGGGCTACAATGAGCAGTTCTTC CASSDQGQGYNEQFF
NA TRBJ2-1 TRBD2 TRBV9 TGTGCCAGCAGCGGATCTGGTACGGGGAGGGCACATGAGCAGTTCTTC CASSGSGTGRAHEQFF
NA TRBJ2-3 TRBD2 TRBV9 TGTGCCAGCAAAAAGGGACTAGGACTAATCGCTAGCACAGATACGCAGTATTTT CASKKGLGLIASTDTQYF
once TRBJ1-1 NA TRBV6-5 TGTGCCAGCAGTTACGAGACAGGAATGAACACTGAAGCTTTCTTT CASSYETGMNTEAFF
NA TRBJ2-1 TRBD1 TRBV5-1 TGCGCCAGCAGCAGACGACAGGGCCTTTACAATGAGCAGTTCTTC CASSRRQGLYNEQFF
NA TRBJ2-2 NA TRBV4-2 TGTGCCAGCAGCCGTGGTGGAAGGGGAACAAACACCGGGGAGCTGTTTTTT CASSRGGRGTNTGELFF
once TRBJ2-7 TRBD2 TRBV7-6 TGTGCCAGCAGCCCTAGCGGGAGTGGAAACGAGCAGTACTTC CASSPSGSGNEQYF
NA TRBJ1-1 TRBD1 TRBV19 TGTGCCACTAAAATGGGGGACAGGATCATGAACACTGAAGCTTTCTTT CATKMGDRIMNTEAFF
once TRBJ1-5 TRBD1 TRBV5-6 TGTGCCAGCAGCTTGGCCAGGGACAGGGAGAGGCCCCAGCATTTT CASSLARDRERPQHF
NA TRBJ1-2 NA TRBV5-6 TGTGCCAGCAGCATGGAGGGGCTCTATGGCTACACCTTC CASSMEGLYGYTF
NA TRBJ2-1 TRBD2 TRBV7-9 TGTTCCGGGGGACTAGGAGGGATTGAGCAGTTCTTC CSGGLGGIEQFF
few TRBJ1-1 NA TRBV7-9 TGTTCCAGCAGCTTATCCCCGCCAGTCACCGAAGCTTTCTTT CSSSLSPPVTEAFF
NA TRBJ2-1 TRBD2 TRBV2 TGTGCCAGCAGTGAAGGGCGGCTAGCGGGAGGCAATGAGCAGTTCTTC CASSEGRLAGGNEQFF
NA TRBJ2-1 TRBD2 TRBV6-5 TGTGCCAGCAGTTACTCGAGACTAGCGGACTACAATGAGCAGTTCTTC CASSYSRLADYNEQFF
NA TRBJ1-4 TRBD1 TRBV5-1 TGCGCCAGCAGCATGAGACAGGGCCTAATCTCGGGTGAAAAACTGTTTTTT CASSMRQGLISGEKLFF
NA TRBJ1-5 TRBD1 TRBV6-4 TGTGCCAGCAGTCCGGGACAGGGACCTATTAGCAATCAGCCCCAGCATTTT CASSPGQGPISNQPQHF
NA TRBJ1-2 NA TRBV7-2 TGTGCCAGCAGCCTGGGACCGGGGGGTCGTGCCTATGGCTACACCTTC CASSLGPGGRAYGYTF
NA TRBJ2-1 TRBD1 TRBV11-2 TGTGCCAGCAGCTACGGACAGGGCCCAAATGAGCAGTTCTTC CASSYGQGPNEQFF
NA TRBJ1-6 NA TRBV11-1 TGTGCCAGCAGCTTAGCCGGTTCACCCCTCCACTTT CASSLAGSPLHF
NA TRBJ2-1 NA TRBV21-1 TGTGCCAGCAGCAAAGGGGGACAGTCCTACAATGAGCAGTTCTTC CASSKGGQSYNEQFF
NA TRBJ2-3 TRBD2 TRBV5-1 TGCGCCAGCAGCTTAGGTAGCGGGACGGCCGGGCGAGTGGCAGATACGCAGTATTTT CASSLGSGTAGRVADTQYF
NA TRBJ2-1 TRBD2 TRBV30 TGTGCCTGGACTAGCGGGATAGTGTTTAATGAGCAGTTCTTC CAWTSGIVFNEQFF